This is a list of T cell receptor beta chains from one sample in a study of CD8 T cells in Susac syndrome. TCRdb re-analysed the immunoSEQ multiplex PCR reads in MiXCR, keeping a single row per CDR3 protein. The sample lists approximately 190,000 distinct CDR3 sequences, around 95% occurring once. Sequenced input: CD4+ T cells from PBMCs. These receptor sequences come from a human donor with Susac syndrome. Each CDR3 is given with its conserved first and last residue. Each record gives: CDR3 DNA, CDR3 protein, V gene, D gene, J gene, clone size. D genes are given only for firm matches. Some rows mark clone size as missing; the rest say once, few, many or name a class of expanded clone.

TGTGCCAGTAGTATGTACGCGATGAGGTACAATGAGCAGTTCTTC | CASSMYAMRYNEQFF | TRBV19 | NA | TRBJ2-1 | NA
TGTGCCAGCAGTTATCAAGTCGTACAGGGAACTAATTCACCCCTCCACTTT | CASSYQVVQGTNSPLHF | TRBV6-5 | NA | TRBJ1-6 | once
TGCAGCGCCGGACACTTAGAAGCTTTCTTT | CSAGHLEAFF | TRBV29-1 | NA | TRBJ1-1 | once
TGTGCCAGCCTCAACCAGGGAGTGCGAACTGTTGGCTACACCTTC | CASLNQGVRTVGYTF | TRBV18 | NA | TRBJ1-2 | NA
TGTGCCACCAGCAGAGCGACCGGGACAGGGTATTCACCCCTCCACTTT | CATSRATGTGYSPLHF | TRBV15 | TRBD1 | TRBJ1-6 | NA
TGTGCCAGCAGTCCAGGACTGGGCCGGGAGGAGGAGACCCAGTACTTC | CASSPGLGREEETQYF | TRBV12-3/TRBV12-4 | TRBD2 | TRBJ2-5 | NA
TGTGCCAGCAGCAACTCTCTTGGGGCCCGCACCGGGGAGCTGTTTTTT | CASSNSLGARTGELFF | TRBV7-3 | NA | TRBJ2-2 | NA
TGCGCCAGCAGTCAATCGATCAGGAACACTGAAGCTTTCTTT | CASSQSIRNTEAFF | TRBV23-1 | NA | TRBJ1-1 | NA
TGTGCCAGCAGCAAAGTCAGGGGGGAGTTCAGTCCAGTCCGAGACTTAAACATTCAGTACTTC | CASSKVRGEFSPVRDLNIQYF | TRBV21-1 | NA | TRBJ2-4 | NA
TGTGCGAACGGGCGACAGGGCTATGGCTACACCTTC | CANGRQGYGYTF | TRBV2 | TRBD1 | TRBJ1-2 | once
TGCGCCAGCAGCCTTTTCGGACTAGCGGGGGGCACGAACACCGGGGAGCTGTTTTTT | CASSLFGLAGGTNTGELFF | TRBV4-1 | TRBD2 | TRBJ2-2 | NA
TGTGCCAGTGGCCGGGACAGTCTCGACGAGCAGTACTTC | CASGRDSLDEQYF | TRBV6-5 | TRBD1 | TRBJ2-7 | few
TGTGCCAGCAGTTTTTACGGGGGCTACGAGCAGTACTTC | CASSFYGGYEQYF | TRBV27 | NA | TRBJ2-7 | NA
TGTGCCAGCAGCCTTGGACAGGGGCTCGGAACAGATACGCAGTATTTT | CASSLGQGLGTDTQYF | TRBV5-4 | TRBD1 | TRBJ2-3 | NA
TGTGCCAGCAGTTACTCAAGGGGTTCCTACGAGCAGTACTTC | CASSYSRGSYEQYF | TRBV6-5 | NA | TRBJ2-7 | NA
TGTGCCAGCAGCTATTACAGGGGAGAAGCTTTCTTT | CASSYYRGEAFF | TRBV6-2/TRBV6-3 | TRBD1 | TRBJ1-1 | NA
TGTGCCATCAGTGAGTCGGCGGGGGGGCCTCACGAGCAGTACTTC | CAISESAGGPHEQYF | TRBV10-3 | TRBD2 | TRBJ2-7 | once
TGTGCCAGTAGGGAGAAGGGGGTCAATGAGCAGTTCTTC | CASREKGVNEQFF | TRBV19 | NA | TRBJ2-1 | NA
TGTGCCAGTAGTGCCGCGGGCAATCAAGAGACCCAGTACTTC | CASSAAGNQETQYF | TRBV12-3/TRBV12-4 | NA | TRBJ2-5 | NA
TGTGCCAGCTCACTGGGAAGAGGGAATCTTTGGCAGCCCCAGCATTTT | CASSLGRGNLWQPQHF | TRBV18 | NA | TRBJ1-5 | once